The clone carrying this T cell receptor (beta chain) was observed a handful of times. The data were taken from a study of beta chain features in type 1 diabetes. cDNA synthesis used the whole RNA isolate, giving expressed TCRB sequences. Only in-frame clones appear in the TCRdb table, and some are missing; sequencing was by immunoSEQ multiplex PCR. The sample has approximately 330,000 clones; about 10% are singletons. This CDR3 is 13 amino acids long. V trimming: 6 bases; J trimming: 4 bases; junction bases outside the gene matches: 7. In germline, CDR1 is SQVTM, CDR2 ANQGSEA. The sequence was obtained from a woman in her 30s in good health. Sequencing was carried out using naive CD4+ T cells from blood. The genes are TRBV29-1 and TRBJ2-7, with 9 bases aligning to TRBD1. The CDR3 DNA reads TGCAGCGTGCACGGACAGGGGCTATACGAGCAGTACTTC. Encoded protein: CSVHGQGLYEQYF.